The 24 T cell receptor beta chains below all came from one sample that was sequenced in a study of beta chain features in type 1 diabetes. Reverse transcription of all isolated RNA meant that expressed TCRB transcripts were sequenced. The assay was immunoSEQ multiplex PCR, and TCRdb's table has in-frame clones only and misses some. The sample has approximately 150,000 clones; more than 9% are singletons. Sequencing was performed on naive CD4+ T cells from blood. Source of these receptors: a young man in good health.

This clone showed up just a few times. The V gene is TRBV29-1, the J gene TRBJ2-1; D is undetermined. Between the trimmed V and J ends, which lost 0 bases and 8 bases, there was a span of 8 bases. The CDR3 has 12 amino acids. Germline-derived CDR1 and CDR2 are SQVTM and ANQGSEA. CDR3 in amino acids: CSVEESRDEQFF. The CDR3 coding sequence is TGCAGCGTTGAAGAATCTCGGGATGAGCAGTTCTTC.

The table lists this clone with a few counts. The genes are TRBV29-1 and TRBJ2-1, with 7 bases identical to TRBD2. From germline, CDR1 is SQVTM and CDR2 ANQGSEA. Germline trimming cut 6 bases from V and 9 bases from J; bases unmatched to any gene: 11. The CDR3 contains 13 residues. In DNA, the CDR3 is TGCAGCGTCGGGTGGGGAGGGACGGCTGAGCAGTTCTTC. Residues: CSVGWGGTAEQFF.

This clone was counted a few times. The rearrangement joins TRBV2 to TRBJ1-4, with 9 positions matching TRBD1. The CDR3 runs 14 residues. V was clipped by 6 bases and J by 7 bases; unmatched bases: 6. The germline V gene has CDR1 SNHLY and CDR2 FYNNEI. Here the CDR3 reads CASSEDRGGEKLFF. The CDR3 DNA follows: TGTGCCAGCAGCGAGGACAGGGGTGGTGAAAAACTGTTTTTT.

This clone was detected a few times. This chain uses TRBV5-1 with TRBJ2-1; D might be TRBD2 (6 bases). CDR3 length: 16 amino acids. Trimming took off 0 bases at V and 3 bases at J, with 13 bases between the two ends. Germline V CDR1 and CDR2: SGHRS, YFSETQ. The chain's CDR3 is CASSLVPGRYYNEQFF. The CDR3 region has the DNA TGCGCCAGCAGCTTGGTTCCGGGGAGGTACTACAATGAGCAGTTCTTC. Full variable domain (missing parts from reference TRBV5-1 and TRBJ2-1): KAGVTQTPRYLIKTRGQQVTLSCSPISGHRSVSWYQQTPGQGLQFLFEYFSETQRNKGNFPGRFSGRQFSNSRSEMNVSTLELGDSALYLCASSLVPGRYYNEQFFGPGTRLTVL.

This clone was seen only a few times. The CDR3 region has the DNA TGTGCCAGCAGGAAAGCGGGGGGGGCCTACAATGAGCAGTTCTTC. Amino acid sequence: CASRKAGGAYNEQFF. The genes are TRBV2 and TRBJ2-1; 10 nucleotides match TRBD2. The germline gives CDR1 SNHLY, CDR2 FYNNEI. The V gene end was trimmed by 6 bases and the J gene end by 2 bases; junction bases not matched to a gene: 4. The length of the CDR3 is 15 residues.

This clone has a handful of counts. This chain connects TRBV6-1 to TRBJ1-5, with D unresolved. This CDR3 has 14 amino acids. Trimming cost V 4 bases and J 2 bases, with 9 bases left between them. Germline lookup yields CDR1 MNHNS and CDR2 SASEGT. The CDR3 reads CASSGGVGNQPQHF. In nucleotides, the CDR3 is TGTGCCAGCAGTGGCGGGGTCGGCAATCAGCCCCAGCATTTT.

The CDR3 DNA is TGTGCCAGCAGTTACGGTAGCGGGGGGGCCCGGGAGCAGTTCTTC. Translated: CASSYGSGGAREQFF. This chain links TRBV6-5 with TRBJ2-1; TRBD2 agrees at 11 bases. The junction had 7 bases not matched to a gene; V was cut back by 2 bases and J by 10 bases. The CDR3 length is 15 residues. Per germline, CDR1 MNHEY and CDR2 SVGAGI.

This clone was counted only a few times. The chain has TRBV6-6 and TRBJ2-7; tentative D call: TRBD2 (5 bases). CDR1 and CDR2 from the germline V gene are MNHNY and SVGAGI (reference sequence). Trimming left V 6 bases short and J 4 bases short, with 13 bases between. The CDR3 is 13 amino acids. As DNA, the CDR3 is TGTGCCAGCAGAGACGGAGGAGGATACGAGCAGTACTTC. Translation: CASRDGGGYEQYF.

The chain uses TRBV30 and TRBJ1-5, with D tentatively TRBD1 (6 bases). CDR1 and CDR2 from the germline V gene are GTSNPN and SVGIG (reference sequence). The CDR3 totals 14 residues. The V gene lost 2 bases and the J gene lost 5 bases, with 13 bases spanning the gap. The CDR3 coding sequence is TGTGCCTGGAGTCTCGCCAGGGGTTATCAGCCCCAGCATTTT. It encodes CAWSLARGYQPQHF.

This chain uses TRBV29-1 with TRBJ2-7; a possible D gene is TRBD2 (5 bases). This CDR3 has 14 residues. The germline V gene encodes CDR1 SQVTM and CDR2 ANQGSEA. Trimming shortened V by 2 bases and J by 2 bases, and 13 bases separated the two germline ends. The CDR3 DNA reads as TGCAGCGTTGAAACCCGGACTGAACCCTACGAGCAGTACTTC. The encoded protein is CSVETRTEPYEQYF.

The table lists this clone with a few counts. The chain links TRBV15 to TRBJ2-3; 9 nucleotides line up with TRBD2. V was pared by 0 bases and J by 6 bases, with 7 bases of the junction left unmatched. Germline CDR1 LNHNV, CDR2 YYDKDF (reference sequence). The CDR3 length is 16 residues. CDR3 bases: TGTGCCACCAGCAGAGATGGGACTAGCCGTACCGATACGCAGTATTTT. Encoded protein: CATSRDGTSRTDTQYF.

V and J are TRBV6-1 and TRBJ2-3; 7 bases are shared with TRBD1. This CDR3 spans 17 amino acids. With 2 bases clipped from V and 1 base from J, the junction kept 9 bases outside the gene matches. CDR1 and CDR2 from the germline V gene are MNHNS and SASEGT. The CDR3 protein is CASSERAGGLGTDTQYF. CDR3 sequence (DNA): TGTGCCAGCAGTGAAAGGGCAGGGGGATTGGGCACAGATACGCAGTATTTT.

This clone was picked up a small number of times. This rearrangement joins TRBV18 to TRBJ1-4; no firm D call. Germline V gene data show CDR1 as KGHSH and CDR2 as LQKENI. The CDR3 contains 14 residues. V was shortened by 6 bases and J by 6 bases, with 14 bases between the two germline ends. DNA of the CDR3: TGTGCCAGCTCCCCCTACTTCGAGGATGAAAAACTGTTTTTT. Its protein product is CASSPYFEDEKLFF.

In this sample, this clone turned up a few times. The rearrangement joins TRBV10-3 to TRBJ2-3, with D possibly TRBD2 on 5 matching bases. Germline CDR1 is ENHRY and CDR2 is SYGVKD. The V and J ends lost 10 bases and 2 bases respectively, with 16 bases between them. CDR3 length: 14 residues. CDR3 sequence (DNA): TGTGCCACCTCGAGGGCCCAAGACACAGATACGCAGTATTTT. As protein: CATSRAQDTDTQYF.

This clone showed up just a few times. The V gene is TRBV7-3, the J gene TRBJ2-2; D uncertain. Germline CDR1 reads SGHTA; CDR2 reads FQGTGA. There are 14 residues in the CDR3. V lost 2 bases to trimming and J lost 1 base, with 5 bases between them. This chain's CDR3 is CASSLLVNTGELFF. The CDR3, as DNA: TGTGCCAGCAGCTTATTAGTGAACACCGGGGAGCTGTTTTTT.

This chain uses TRBV25-1 with TRBJ1-1, with 8 bases that match TRBD1. V lost 5 bases to trimming and J lost 5 bases; unmatched junction nucleotides: 4. The CDR3 consists of 13 residues. From germline, CDR1 is MGHDK and CDR2 SYGVNS. The CDR3 region has the DNA TGTGCCAGCAGTAATACAGGGGGTACTGAAGCTTTCTTT. Translation: CASSNTGGTEAFF.

Only a few counts were recorded for this clone. CDR3 coding DNA: TGTGCCAGCAGTTACTCAGGGGACTATGGCTACACCTTC. This encodes CASSYSGDYGYTF. V and J are TRBV6-5 and TRBJ1-2; possible D gene TRBD1, 5 bases. CDR3 length: 13 amino acids. CDR1 is MNHEY and CDR2 is SVGAGI in the germline V gene. Trimming took 0 bases from V and 3 from J, leaving 5 bases between them.

The V and J genes are TRBV19 and TRBJ2-3; D might be TRBD1 (6 bases). The V end was cut by 0 bases, the J end by 10 bases, with 11 bases between. Per germline, CDR1 LNHDA and CDR2 SQIVND (reference sequence). The CDR3 spans 13 residues. CDR3 in DNA: TGTGCCAGTAGTATAGAGGTACAGGGCCCGCAGTATTTT. Residues: CASSIEVQGPQYF. Based on the CDR3 plus reference TRBV19 and TRBJ2-3, the full variable domain is DGGITQSPKYLFRKEGQNVTLSCEQNLNHDAMYWYRQDPGQGLRLIYYSQIVNDFQKGDIAEGYSVSREKKESFPLTVTSAQKNPTAFYLCASSIEVQGPQYFGPGTRLTVL.

The chain joins TRBV21-1 to TRBJ2-5; the DNA was not compared with TRBD2, the D call given in the table. TRBV21-1 is an annotated pseudogene. The CDR3 is 15 amino acids. The CDR3 sequence: CASSKKGGRGETQYF. In nucleotides, the CDR3 is TGTGCCAGCAGCAAAAAGGGAGGAAGGGGAGAGACCCAGTACTTC.

This clone was recorded a few times. This chain uses TRBV5-1 with TRBJ2-3; D may be TRBD1 (6 bases). Germline V gene lookup returns CDR1 SGHRS and CDR2 YFSETQ. Trimming took off 0 bases at V and 1 base at J, with 12 bases between the two ends. The CDR3 has 16 amino acids. CDR3 sequence (DNA): TGCGCCAGCAGCTTGGAACAGGGATCGGGCACAGATACGCAGTATTTT. Encoded protein: CASSLEQGSGTDTQYF.

This clone was seen at least ten times. This sequence joins TRBV7-9 and TRBJ1-5, with D hard to call. V dropped 6 bases and J dropped 5 bases, with 11 bases sitting between them. CDR1 SEHNR and CDR2 FQNEAQ come from the germline V gene (reference sequence). This CDR3 contains 13 residues. For the CDR3, the DNA is TGTGCCAGCAGTTCCTACAGTGATCAGCCCCAGCATTTT. It encodes CASSSYSDQPQHF.

A few counts support this clone. This chain joins TRBV11-2 and TRBJ2-7; 7 bases map to TRBD1. V was pared by 4 bases and J by 4 bases, with 13 bases of the junction left unmatched. The CDR3 totals 16 residues. CDR1 is SGHAT, CDR2 FQNNGV, per germline. CDR3 in amino acids: CASSSTRQGNRYEQYF. CDR3 DNA sequence: TGTGCCAGCAGCTCAACAAGACAGGGTAATCGGTACGAGCAGTACTTC.

V gene TRBV5-4 combines with J gene TRBJ2-4, with 8 bases aligning to TRBD2. Trimming cost V 0 bases and J 0 bases; bases outside gene matches: 5. Germline V CDR1 and CDR2: SGHNT, YYREEE (reference sequence). The CDR3 is made up of 17 amino acids. CDR3 sequence: CASSLGVSGEAKNIQYF. The CDR3 DNA follows: TGTGCCAGCAGCTTGGGGGTTAGCGGGGAAGCCAAAAACATTCAGTACTTC. Together with reference TRBV5-4 and TRBJ2-4, the CDR3 gives the full variable domain: ETGVTQSPTHLIKTRGQQVTLRCSSQSGHNTVSWYQQALGQGPQFIFQYYREEENGRGNFPPRFSGLQFPNYSSELNVNALELDDSALYLCASSLGVSGEAKNIQYFGAGTRLSVL.

This clone was detected only a few times. The sample carries other DNA sequences with the same CDR3. The gene calls are TRBV6-7 and TRBJ1-2; D is uncertain. TRBV6-7 is identified as an open reading frame with a role that is uncertain. Between the trimmed V and J ends, which lost 0 bases and 4 bases, there was a span of 18 bases. The CDR3 has 17 amino acids. The CDR3 coding sequence is TGTGCCAGCAGTTACTCTAAAAGGCCGACACAGCTCTATGGCTACACCTTC. Its protein product is CASSYSKRPTQLYGYTF.